One and the same sample provided the 26 T cell receptor beta chains below, sequenced in a study of blood T cells in healthy people across ages. Alongside a J-beta primer mix, a sample-barcoded 5' primer served in a second PCR lasting about 7 to 12 cycles. TCRdb analysed the 5' RACE reads with MiXCR anew, one entry per CDR3 protein. The profile covers approximately 1.5 million distinct CDR3 sequences, with roughly 32% appearing a single time and 10% to 12% taken by the ten largest. Sequencing input: blood. Receptors were obtained from a woman in her 30s in good health.

The chain links TRBV12-3 or TRBV12-4 to TRBJ2-1; D is possibly TRBD1 (6 bases). Deletions cut 9 bases from V and 9 bases from J, with 21 bases between. The CDR3 is made up of 14 amino acids. As DNA, the CDR3 is TGTGCCAGTGTGCATGGGACAAGTCAAACTGAGCAGTTCTTC. Protein: CASVHGTSQTEQFF.

Comments on this clonotype: Given a much more abundant clone one base away, this may be a read error. The V gene is TRBV7-9, the J gene TRBJ1-1; perhaps TRBD1 as D (5 bases). There are 15 residues in the CDR3. Germline-derived CDR1 and CDR2 are SEHNR and FQNEAQ (reference sequence). The CDR3 nucleotides are TGTGCCAGCAGCTTAGATCCCGGGACGAACACTGAAGTTTTCTTT. This sequence encodes CASSLDPGTNTEVFF.

The chain links TRBV4-1 to TRBJ1-4; TRBD1 aligns across 7 bases. V lost 2 bases to trimming and J lost 8 bases; unmatched junction nucleotides: 8. CDR3 length: 15 amino acids. Germline V gene lookup returns CDR1 MGHRA and CDR2 YSYEKL. CDR3: CASSQLTGVQEKLFF. CDR3 coding DNA: TGCGCCAGCAGCCAACTCACAGGGGTACAGGAAAAACTGTTTTTT.

This clonotype has at least ten counts. Germline is not matched at one junction end, which may reflect a read error. The chain is built from TRBV5-1 and TRBJ1-2, with TRBD1 as a possible D gene (6 bases). CDR1 is SGHRS and CDR2 is YFSETQ in the germline V gene. The CDR3 sequence is 13 residues long. The chain's CDR3 is CASSLDRTYGYTF. In DNA form, the CDR3 reads TGTGCCAGCAGTTTAGACAGGACCTATGGCTACACCTTC.

In this sample, this clonotype turned up a few times. The chain couples TRBV4-2 to TRBJ1-1, with no clear D. Per germline, CDR1 LGHNA and CDR2 YNFKEQ. V was shortened by 0 bases and J by 3 bases, with 14 bases between the two germline ends. There are 16 residues in the CDR3. CDR3 nucleotide sequence: TGTGCCAGCAGCCAAGATCCCTCGGGGTTACACACTGAAGCTTTCTTT. Protein product: CASSQDPSGLHTEAFF.

V and J are TRBV3-1 and TRBJ2-7; D unclear. The CDR3 consists of 14 residues. Germline values: CDR1 LGHDT, CDR2 YNNKEL (reference sequence). Trimming took 0 bases from V and 6 from J, leaving 12 bases between them. CDR3 DNA sequence: TGTGCCAGCAGCCAAGAAGGCCCAGGCGGCGAGCAGTACTTC. It codes for CASSQEGPGGEQYF.

The rearrangement joins TRBV15 to TRBJ2-3; possibly TRBD1 for D (5 bases). Germline V gene sequence: CDR1 LNHNV, CDR2 YYDKDF (reference sequence). Trimming shortened V by 5 bases and J by 1 base, and 16 bases separated the two germline ends. This CDR3 is 16 amino acids long. The CDR3 protein is CATSGASFRGTDTQYF. The DNA for the CDR3 is TGTGCCACCAGCGGAGCATCCTTCAGGGGCACAGATACGCAGTATTTT.

This clonotype was counted many times. This CDR3 is CAISEGLRSYEQYF. CDR3 DNA sequence: TGTGCCATCAGTGAAGGGCTCCGGTCTTACGAGCAGTACTTC. The gene calls are TRBV10-3 and TRBJ2-7, with no clear D. Trimming removed 3 bases at V and 4 bases at J, with 13 bases between. The CDR3 has 14 amino acids. CDR1 and CDR2 from the germline V gene are ENHRY and SYGVKD.

In its sample, this clonotype was seen many times. The V call is TRBV9, the J call TRBJ2-3; D might be TRBD2 (5 bases). This CDR3 has 10 residues. Trimming stripped 8 bases from V and 9 bases from J, with 10 bases between. Germline CDR1 reads SGDLS; CDR2 reads YYNGEE. The chain's CDR3 is CARRGVTQYF. CDR3 sequence (DNA): TGTGCCAGACGGGGTGTGACGCAGTATTTT.

The table lists this clonotype with a few counts. This chain connects TRBV21-1 to TRBJ2-7; the D segment call TRBD2 is taken from the table without a DNA check. TRBV21-1 corresponds to a pseudogene. CDR3 length equals 19 residues. CDR3 DNA: TGTGCCAGCAGCAAAGTTCGAGCGGGCCCACGAAGACCGAGGTACGAGCAGTACTTC. It yields the protein CASSKVRAGPRRPRYEQYF.

The chain has TRBV11-1 and TRBJ2-5; no clear D gene. The V end lost 5 bases, the J end lost 5 bases, and 15 bases lay between the germline ends. The V gene's germline CDR1 is SGHAT and CDR2 FQDESV (reference sequence). There are 14 residues in the CDR3. The CDR3 bases are TGTGCCAGCAGCCGTCGTGCCCGTTCGGAGACCCAGTACTTC. Translating gives CASSRRARSETQYF.

V usage is TRBV5-1 and J usage is TRBJ2-7, with D hard to call. The germline V gene has CDR1 SGHRS and CDR2 YFSETQ. Trimming shortened V by 7 bases and J by 6 bases, and 11 bases separated the two germline ends. This CDR3 has 11 amino acids. CDR3 sequence: CASPASREQYF. CDR3 sequence (DNA): TGCGCCAGCCCGGCGAGTCGCGAGCAGTACTTC. The whole variable domain, filled in from reference TRBV5-1 and TRBJ2-7, reads KAGVTQTPRYLIKTRGQQVTLSCSPISGHRSVSWYQQTPGQGLQFLFEYFSETQRNKGNFPGRFSGRQFSNSRSEMNVSTLELGDSALYLCASPASREQYFGPGTRLTVT.

Ten or more counts support this clonotype. The V gene is TRBV7-2, the J gene TRBJ2-3, with D uncertain. Per germline, CDR1 SGHTA and CDR2 FQGNSA. The V end lost 1 base, the J end lost 2 bases, and 16 bases lay between the germline ends. This CDR3 contains 17 residues. CDR3 nucleotide sequence: TGTGCCAGCAGCTTAGAAGCCCGTCGGGTTTCCACAGATACGCAGTATTTT. Its translation is CASSLEARRVSTDTQYF.

This clonotype was picked up a small number of times. CDR3 amino acids: CASSLSGQAAYEQYF. The DNA of the CDR3 is TGCGCCAGCAGCTTGTCAGGACAAGCGGCCTACGAGCAGTACTTC. The chain is built from TRBV5-1 and TRBJ2-7, with D perhaps being TRBD1 or TRBD2 (5 bases each). This CDR3 spans 15 amino acids. The V and J ends lost 1 base and 2 bases respectively, with 13 bases between them. The germline V gene has CDR1 SGHRS and CDR2 YFSETQ.

The chain links TRBV15 to TRBJ2-7, with 8 positions matching TRBD1. This CDR3 has 15 residues. Germline loops: CDR1 LNHNV, CDR2 YYDKDF (reference sequence). The trim removed 2 bases at V and 6 bases at J, leaving 9 bases unmatched. CDR3 bases: TGTGCCACCAGCAGACCCGGGCAGGGGGCAGGCGAGCAGTACTTC. It is translated as CATSRPGQGAGEQYF.

The V and J genes are TRBV30 and TRBJ1-2; D gene ambiguous. Germline values: CDR1 GTSNPN, CDR2 SVGIG (reference sequence). Trimming shortened V by 1 base and J by 8 bases, and 14 bases separated the two germline ends. This CDR3 has 13 residues. The CDR3 bases are TGTGCCTGGAGTGAAAGGATATACGGGGGCTACACCTTC. It yields the protein CAWSERIYGGYTF.

The genes are TRBV6-2 or TRBV6-3 and TRBJ2-5, with TRBD2 identical over 7 bases. Per germline, CDR1 MNHEY and CDR2 SVGEGT. The CDR3 runs 19 residues. With 3 bases clipped from V and 2 bases from J, the junction kept 18 bases outside the gene matches. CDR3 protein: CASSYTSGPQIAGQETQYF. In DNA, the CDR3 is TGTGCCAGCAGTTATACATCTGGGCCCCAGATAGCGGGTCAAGAGACCCAGTACTTC.

The CDR3 DNA follows: TGTGCCAGCAGTCCTCTCGGGTCGTATGAGCAGTTCTTC. It translates to CASSPLGSYEQFF. The chain employs TRBV2 and TRBJ2-1; D is uncertain. This CDR3 is built from 13 residues. Germline-derived CDR1 and CDR2 are SNHLY and FYNNEI. V was shortened by 5 bases and J by 8 bases, with 13 bases between the two germline ends.

V and J are TRBV6-5 and TRBJ1-1; D remains unclear. The CDR3 sequence is 14 residues long. Between the trimmed V and J ends, which lost 6 bases and 5 bases, there was a span of 16 bases. Germline V lookup: CDR1 MNHEY, CDR2 SVGAGI. The CDR3 reads CASRSGSFGTEAFF. In nucleotides, the CDR3 is TGTGCCAGCAGGTCCGGGTCCTTCGGGACTGAAGCTTTCTTT.

This clonotype was detected only a few times. The rearrangement joins TRBV20-1 to TRBJ2-7; no clear D. The CDR3 runs 13 residues. From germline, CDR1 is DFQATT and CDR2 SNEGSKA (reference sequence). V lost 3 bases to trimming and J lost 0 bases, with 9 bases between them. The chain's CDR3 is CSARTFSSYEQYF. CDR3 bases: TGCAGTGCTAGGACGTTTAGCTCCTACGAGCAGTACTTC.

The sample holds a few counts of this clonotype. This chain joins TRBV7-9 and TRBJ1-2; D may be TRBD1 (6 bases). Between the trimmed V and J ends, which lost 5 bases and 8 bases, there was a span of 15 bases. The CDR3 sequence is 13 residues long. In germline, CDR1 is SEHNR, CDR2 FQNEAQ (reference sequence). The CDR3 coding sequence is TGTGCCAGCAGCCCCCACAGGGTGTGGGGCTACACCTTC. This codes for CASSPHRVWGYTF. Looking up the rest from reference TRBV7-9 and TRBJ1-2 gives the full variable domain: DTGVSQNPRHKITKRGQNVTFRCDPISEHNRLYWYRQTLGQGPEFLTYFQNEAQLEKSRLLSDRFSAERPKGSFSTLEIQRTEQGDSAMYLCASSPHRVWGYTFGSGTRLTVV.

The CDR3 DNA sequence: TGTGCCAGCGCCTTCGGGGGAGCGGGCGAGCAGTACTTC. Translating it yields CASAFGGAGEQYF. The rearrangement joins TRBV3-1 to TRBJ2-7, with a possible D match to TRBD2 (6 bases). The CDR3 covers 13 residues. The germline V and J ends were trimmed by 8 bases and 6 bases, with 17 bases remaining between them. Germline-derived CDR1 and CDR2 are LGHDT and YNNKEL (reference sequence).

A remark on this clonotype: With a much larger clone just one base away, this may be a read error. V usage is TRBV20-1 and J usage is TRBJ2-4; the D gene is possibly TRBD1 (6 bases). The CDR3 has 14 amino acids. Germline V gives CDR1 DFQATT, CDR2 SNEGSKA (reference sequence). The V and J ends lost 5 bases and 13 bases respectively, with 24 bases between them. The CDR3 DNA sequence: TGCAGTGCTTGGCCGAGGGGGAAGGGGAATGAGCAGTACTTC. Amino acids: CSAWPRGKGNEQYF.

This clonotype was observed a handful of times. The chain recombines TRBV3-1 with TRBJ2-5, with 8 bases lining up with TRBD2. J lost 5 bases, V lost 4 bases, and 6 bases had no gene match. Germline V CDR1 and CDR2: LGHDT, YNNKEL (reference sequence). CDR3 length equals 14 residues. CDR3 amino acids: CASSRAGGSETQYF. The CDR3, as DNA: TGTGCCAGCAGCCGGGCGGGGGGCTCGGAGACCCAGTACTTC.

This clonotype has a handful of counts. The V call is TRBV11-1, the J call TRBJ1-1; 11 bases agree with TRBD1. This CDR3 has 19 amino acids. The germline CDR1 and CDR2 sequences are SGHAT and FQDESV (reference sequence). With V trimmed by 5 bases and J by 3 bases, 17 bases remained unmatched. CDR3 region: CASSQRGGGTGGTDTEAFF. As DNA, the CDR3 is TGTGCCAGCAGCCAACGGGGCGGCGGGACAGGGGGGACGGACACTGAAGCTTTCTTT.

CDR3 region: CASTAGTKENTEAFF. The CDR3 DNA follows: TGTGCCAGCACCGCGGGCACTAAAGAGAACACTGAAGCTTTCTTT. The V gene is TRBV11-2, the J gene TRBJ1-1; unclear D gene. Trimming left V 7 bases short and J 1 base short, with 16 bases between. Germline V gives CDR1 SGHAT, CDR2 FQNNGV. This CDR3 is built from 15 residues.